The 10 T cell receptor beta chains reported below all come from one sample, sequenced in a study of shared clonotypes between healthy human individuals. Method: immunoSEQ multiplex PCR; TCRdb's copy keeps in-frame clones and lacks some. The table shows 2.5 million or so clones, with 90% to 95% occurring only once. Sequencing input: naive CD4+ T cells sorted from blood. Subset given: CD45RA+ positively selected. Receptor source: a man between 18 and 29 years old in good health.

The rearrangement joins TRBV19 to TRBJ1-2; D call uncertain. Germline CDR1 and CDR2: LNHDA and SQIVND (reference sequence). The CDR3 is made up of 11 amino acids. The ends were cut back, 6 bases at V and 8 bases at J, with 10 bases in the middle. CDR3 in amino acids: CASRSSGGYTF. CDR3 coding DNA: TGTGCCAGTAGATCCTCAGGAGGCTACACCTTC.

The chain employs TRBV5-1 and TRBJ2-2; 8 nucleotides match TRBD1. The V gene's germline CDR1 is SGHRS and CDR2 YFSETQ. The CDR3 spans 15 residues. The trim removed 4 bases at V and 1 base at J, leaving 3 bases unmatched. DNA for the CDR3: TGCGCCAGCAGCGAAGGGACAGGGAACACCGGGGAGCTGTTTTTT. Its translation is CASSEGTGNTGELFF.

This chain joins TRBV11-2 and TRBJ2-5, with D possibly called TRBD1 or TRBD2 (5 bases each). CDR1 and CDR2 from the germline V gene are SGHAT and FQNNGV. The V gene lost 5 bases and the J gene lost 1 base, with 8 bases spanning the gap. The CDR3 runs 13 residues. The CDR3 nucleotides are TGTGCCAGCAGCGTAGGGACCCAAGAGACCCAGTACTTC. Amino acid sequence: CASSVGTQETQYF.

On this clone itself: Other nucleotide sequences from this sample produce the same CDR3. The chain employs TRBV5-1 and TRBJ2-5; 9 nucleotides agree with TRBD1. The CDR3 extends over 14 amino acids. J lost 2 bases, V lost 5 bases, and 4 bases had no gene match. CDR1 and CDR2 (germline): SGHRS, YFSETQ. The CDR3 here is CASSSDRGQETQYF. Here the CDR3 DNA reads TGCGCCAGCAGTTCGGACAGGGGACAAGAGACCCAGTACTTC.

The rearrangement links TRBV7-9 to TRBJ2-7; 9 bases are shared with TRBD1. Germline trimming cut 3 bases from V and 5 bases from J; bases unmatched to any gene: 5. The CDR3 consists of 14 residues. Germline V CDR1 and CDR2: SEHNR, FQNEAQ (reference sequence). The CDR3 loop reads CASSFGQGNNEQYF. The CDR3 nucleotides are TGTGCCAGCAGCTTTGGACAGGGGAACAACGAGCAGTACTTC.

The genes are TRBV29-1 and TRBJ2-5, with 7 bases lining up with TRBD1. V shed 3 bases, J shed 2 bases, and the junction held 3 bases outside the gene matches. Germline CDR1 SQVTM, CDR2 ANQGSEA. This CDR3 has 13 amino acids. The CDR3 nucleotides read TGCAGCGTTGAGAGGGGGCGGCAAGAGACCCAGTACTTC. It yields the protein CSVERGRQETQYF. Based on the CDR3 plus reference TRBV29-1 and TRBJ2-5, the full variable domain is SAVISQKPSRDICQRGTSLTIQCQVDSQVTMMFWYRQQPGQSLTLIATANQGSEATYESGFVIDKFPISRPNLTFSTLTVSNMSPEDSSIYLCSVERGRQETQYFGPGTRLLVL.

This chain uses TRBV6-5 with TRBJ2-7; 13 bases fit TRBD2. V lost 2 bases to trimming and J lost 7 bases; unmatched junction nucleotides: 8. CDR3 length equals 16 residues. Germline CDR1 MNHEY, CDR2 SVGAGI. CDR3 protein: CASSYTFGLAGEEQYF. CDR3 nucleotides: TGTGCCAGCAGTTACACTTTTGGACTAGCGGGAGAAGAGCAGTACTTC.

This chain uses TRBV19 with TRBJ1-6, with TRBD1 as a possible D gene (6 bases). Germline CDR1 and CDR2: LNHDA and SQIVND (reference sequence). The CDR3 consists of 13 residues. The ends were cut back, 5 bases at V and 13 bases at J, with 15 bases in the middle. The CDR3 here is CASSLTGVYPLHF. The CDR3 nucleotides read TGTGCCAGTAGTCTGACAGGAGTTTATCCCCTCCACTTT.

This clone came up a few times. The gene calls are TRBV4-1 and TRBJ1-4; D gene unclear. The germline V gene encodes CDR1 MGHRA and CDR2 YSYEKL. The CDR3 extends over 14 amino acids. Trimming removed 6 bases from V and 1 base from J, with 9 bases in between. The CDR3: CASRHPLTNEKLFF. The CDR3, as DNA: TGCGCCAGCAGACACCCTTTAACTAATGAAAAACTGTTTTTT.

The rearrangement uses TRBV6-1 and TRBJ2-5, with unresolved D. The length of the CDR3 is 14 residues. Germline assignment: CDR1 MNHNS and CDR2 SASEGT. V lost 6 bases to trimming and J lost 2 bases, with 13 bases between them. CDR3 residues: CASRLMLGQETQYF. CDR3 coding DNA: TGTGCCAGCAGACTTATGCTAGGGCAAGAGACCCAGTACTTC.